This is a list of T cell receptor beta chains from one sample in a study of T cell responses to AZD1222 COVID-19 vaccine. Method: immunoSEQ multiplex PCR; TCRdb's copy keeps in-frame clones and lacks some. The data show about 120,000 clones, with over 85% seen just once and about 4.5% held by the top ten. The sample in question was peripheral blood, obtained on day 0 of AZD1222 vaccination. Source of these receptors: an adult in good health. The CDR3 runs from the conserved cysteine through the conserved F or W. The order of the fields is CDR3 length, D gene, clone size, J gene, V gene, CDR3 protein, CDR3 DNA. The D gene is left open where the match is weak. For some rows the clone size is stated as once, few or many, or as a class when expanded; others skip it.

>15|-|-|TRBJ1-1|TRBV20-1
CSASLGDSMNTEAFF
TGCAGTGCTAGTTTAGGGGACTCCATGAACACTGAAGCTTTCTTT
>15|-|-|TRBJ1-6|TRBV6-5
CASSYSMGGGSPLHF
TGTGCCAGCAGTTACTCGATGGGGGGAGGGTCACCCCTCCACTTT
>16|-|-|TRBJ1-3|TRBV6-5
CASSYSGGYSGNTIYF
TGTGCCAGCAGTTACTCTGGAGGATACTCTGGAAACACCATATATTTT
>12|-|-|TRBJ2-1|TRBV28
CASSTGLAEQFF
TGTGCCAGCAGCACCGGACTTGCGGAGCAGTTCTTC
>15|TRBD2|-|TRBJ2-1|TRBV7-2
CASSLSGGYGNEQFF
TGTGCCAGCAGCTTAAGCGGGGGGTATGGTAATGAGCAGTTCTTC
>15|-|-|TRBJ1-3|TRBV19
CASSMRARIGNTIYF
TGTGCCAGTAGTATGAGGGCGCGGATTGGAAACACCATATATTTT
>12|-|-|TRBJ2-7|TRBV25-1
CASSEFVYEQYF
TGTGCCAGCAGTGAATTCGTATACGAGCAGTACTTC
>15|TRBD2|-|TRBJ2-3|TRBV5-5
CASRLAGVLQDTQYF
TGTGCCAGCAGACTAGCGGGAGTGTTGCAAGATACGCAGTATTTT
>16|TRBD1|-|TRBJ2-2|TRBV7-2
CASSPWTGPNTGELFF
TGTGCCAGCAGCCCTTGGACAGGGCCGAACACCGGGGAGCTGTTTTTT
>13|-|-|TRBJ1-2|TRBV6-5
CASRDPRAYGYTF
TGTGCCAGCAGGGACCCGAGGGCCTATGGCTACACCTTC
>17|TRBD1|once|TRBJ2-1|TRBV28
CASSYQPTGGPYNEQFF
TGTGCCAGCAGTTATCAACCTACAGGGGGACCCTACAATGAGCAGTTCTTC
>13|TRBD2|-|TRBJ2-5|TRBV6-5
CATRGTSQETQYF
TGTGCCACCCGGGGGACTAGTCAAGAGACCCAGTACTTC
>12|-|-|TRBJ1-4|TRBV14
CASSPRNEKLFF
TGTGCCAGCAGCCCCCGTAATGAAAAACTGTTTTTT
>13|TRBD1|-|TRBJ2-7|TRBV9
CASSPQDRDEQYF
TGTGCCAGCAGCCCCCAGGACAGGGACGAGCAGTACTTC
>10|-|few|TRBJ2-7|TRBV29-1
CSVGGYEQYF
TGCAGCGTTGGGGGCTACGAGCAGTACTTC
>15|-|-|TRBJ1-1|TRBV18
CASSPPGRGNTEAFF
TGTGCCAGCTCACCGCCCGGCAGGGGGAACACTGAAGCTTTCTTT
>15|-|once|TRBJ2-7|TRBV6-5
CASSYSSGISYEQYF
TGTGCCAGCAGTTACTCTTCGGGGATTTCCTACGAGCAGTACTTC
>14|TRBD2|-|TRBJ2-5|TRBV5-1
CASSHRGGRETQYF
TGCGCCAGCAGTCACCGGGGGGGTCGAGAGACCCAGTACTTC
>14|-|-|TRBJ2-3|TRBV6-5
CASSRGPDTDTQYF
TGTGCCAGCAGTAGGGGACCAGACACAGATACGCAGTATTTT
>15|-|-|TRBJ1-4|TRBV6-5
CASTAWRGSGEKLFF
TGTGCCAGCACCGCGTGGAGGGGGTCGGGGGAAAAACTGTTTTTT
>15|TRBD1|-|TRBJ1-3|TRBV5-1
CASSSSGQGGNTIYF
TGCGCCAGCAGCTCCTCGGGACAGGGGGGAAACACCATATATTTT
>15|-|-|TRBJ2-3|TRBV18
CASSPPQGRTDTQYF
TGTGCCAGCTCACCACCGCAGGGGAGGACAGATACGCAGTATTTT
>14|-|-|TRBJ1-4|TRBV7-9
CASSLMGVSEKLFF
TGTGCCAGCAGCCTAATGGGAGTCAGTGAAAAACTGTTTTTT
>14|-|-|TRBJ1-6|TRBV5-4
CASSLGGGSSPLHF
TGTGCCAGCAGCTTGGGGGGCGGCAGTTCACCCCTCCACTTT
>15|TRBD1|-|TRBJ2-5|TRBV4-1
CASRDIGQGGETQYF
TGCGCCAGCAGAGACATCGGACAGGGGGGAGAGACCCAGTACTTC
>12|-|-|TRBJ2-7|TRBV27
CASTYYPYEQYF
TGTGCCAGCACTTACTACCCCTACGAGCAGTACTTC
>15|-|few|TRBJ1-3|TRBV18
CASSARPGSGNTIYF
TGTGCCAGCTCAGCTCGACCGGGATCTGGAAACACCATATATTTT
>16|-|few|TRBJ2-3|TRBV4-1
CASSPGQPTSTDTQYF
TGCGCCAGCAGCCCCGGACAGCCAACTAGCACAGATACGCAGTATTTT
>14|TRBD2|once|TRBJ2-1|TRBV29-1
CSVALAGYYNEQFF
TGCAGCGTTGCCCTAGCGGGGTACTACAATGAGCAGTTCTTC
>13|-|-|TRBJ1-2|TRBV5-5
CASSLSKERGYTF
TGTGCCAGCAGCTTATCCAAGGAAAGGGGCTACACCTTC
>13|TRBD1|-|TRBJ1-1|TRBV9
CASSGGQGAEAFF
TGTGCCAGCAGCGGCGGACAGGGTGCCGAAGCTTTCTTT
>14|-|-|TRBJ2-1|TRBV5-1
CASSLGQGNNEQFF
TGCGCCAGCAGCTTGGGGCAGGGAAACAATGAGCAGTTCTTC
>17|-|-|TRBJ1-4|TRBV7-8
CASSLDGMSSAGEKLFF
TGTGCCAGCAGCTTAGACGGTATGTCTTCGGCTGGCGAAAAACTGTTTTTT
>16|TRBD1|-|TRBJ2-7|TRBV5-1
CASSLTGTGGSYEQYF
TGCGCCAGCAGCTTAACCGGGACAGGGGGCTCCTACGAGCAGTACTTC
>16|TRBD1|-|TRBJ1-3|TRBV10-3
CAIRKDRGSSGNTIYF
TGTGCCATCAGGAAGGACAGGGGTTCCTCTGGAAACACCATATATTTT
>15|-|-|TRBJ2-7|TRBV21-1
CASSKAGQGSYEQYF
TGTGCCAGCAGCAAAGCCGGACAGGGGTCCTACGAGCAGTACTTC
>14|-|-|TRBJ1-2|TRBV21-1
CASSKGPGDYGYTF
TGTGCCAGCAGCAAAGGGCCAGGGGACTATGGCTACACCTTC
>14|-|-|TRBJ2-3|TRBV24-1
CATSEDYNTDTQYF
TGTGCCACCAGTGAGGACTATAACACAGATACGCAGTATTTT
>14|-|-|TRBJ2-1|TRBV6-5
CASSYGGAGHEQFF
TGTGCCAGCAGTTACGGGGGGGCCGGCCATGAGCAGTTCTTC
>14|-|-|TRBJ1-2|TRBV27
CASSAYGVGYGYTF
TGTGCCAGCAGTGCCTACGGAGTAGGCTATGGCTACACCTTC
>18|TRBD2|once|TRBJ2-1|TRBV7-2
CASSLVAGLAGDYNEQFF
TGTGCCAGCAGCTTAGTAGCCGGACTAGCGGGAGACTACAATGAGCAGTTCTTC
>14|TRBD1|-|TRBJ1-2|TRBV6-4
CASSVGQGALGYTF
TGTGCCAGCAGTGTGGGACAGGGGGCACTTGGCTACACCTTC
>11|TRBD2|-|TRBJ2-3|TRBV12-3/TRBV12-4
CASSGGGPQYF
TGTGCCAGCAGTGGGGGAGGGCCGCAGTATTTT
>17|-|-|TRBJ1-1|TRBV28
CASRLAKRGEPITEAFF
TGTGCCAGCAGACTCGCAAAAAGGGGGGAACCCATCACTGAAGCTTTCTTT
>15|-|-|TRBJ1-5|TRBV19
CASSRADLSNQPQHF
TGTGCCAGTAGTAGGGCAGATCTTAGCAATCAGCCCCAGCATTTT
>15|-|-|TRBJ1-5|TRBV5-8
CASSFKRGGHQPQHF
TGTGCCAGCAGCTTTAAGAGAGGCGGGCATCAGCCCCAGCATTTT
>14|-|-|TRBJ1-5|TRBV28
CASSLGQTNQPQHF
TGTGCCAGCAGTTTAGGACAGACCAATCAGCCCCAGCATTTT
>14|-|-|TRBJ1-2|TRBV2
CACYISGGNYGYTF
TGTGCCTGCTACATTTCGGGAGGGAACTATGGCTACACCTTC
>15|TRBD1|-|TRBJ1-3|TRBV27
CASTRTGGSGNTIYF
TGTGCCAGCACCCGGACAGGGGGGTCTGGAAACACCATATATTTT
>12|-|few|TRBJ2-7|TRBV27
CASSGGWGEQYF
TGTGCCAGCAGTGGAGGGTGGGGCGAGCAGTACTTC
>15|TRBD1|-|TRBJ1-4|TRBV6-6
CASRPPGQAVEKLFF
TGTGCCAGCCGCCCCCCCGGACAGGCGGTTGAAAAACTGTTTTTT
>19|TRBD1|few|TRBJ2-7|TRBV4-1
CASSQVGGRDRGRSYEQYF
TGCGCCAGCAGCCAAGTGGGGGGAAGAGACAGGGGGCGTTCCTACGAGCAGTACTTC
>14|-|once|TRBJ2-7|TRBV6-6
CASSYSDKADEQYF
TGTGCCAGCAGTTACAGCGACAAGGCTGACGAGCAGTACTTC
>13|-|-|TRBJ2-1|TRBV11-3
CASSLSGEGEQFF
TGTGCCAGCAGCTTATCCGGGGAAGGTGAGCAGTTCTTC